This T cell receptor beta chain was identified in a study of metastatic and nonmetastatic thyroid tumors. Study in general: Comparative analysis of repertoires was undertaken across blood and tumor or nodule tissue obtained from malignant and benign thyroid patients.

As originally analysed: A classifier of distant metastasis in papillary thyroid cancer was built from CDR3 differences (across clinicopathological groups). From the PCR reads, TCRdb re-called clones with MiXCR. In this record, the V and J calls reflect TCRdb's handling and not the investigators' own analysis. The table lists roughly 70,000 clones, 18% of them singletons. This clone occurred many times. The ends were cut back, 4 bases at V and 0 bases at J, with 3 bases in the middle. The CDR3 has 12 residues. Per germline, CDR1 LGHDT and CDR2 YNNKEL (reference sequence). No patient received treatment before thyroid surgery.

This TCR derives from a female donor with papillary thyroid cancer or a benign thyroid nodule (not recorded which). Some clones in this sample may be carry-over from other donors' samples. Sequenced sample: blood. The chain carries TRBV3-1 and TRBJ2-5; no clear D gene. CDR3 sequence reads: CASSLNQETQYF. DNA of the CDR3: TGTGCCAGCAGCCTTAACCAAGAGACCCAGTACTTC.